What follows is one T cell receptor (beta chain) and its context. Antigen specificity is unknown. Using immunoSEQ multiplex PCR, the repertoire was profiled, and TCRdb retains in-frame clones only, with some absent. The sample yields some 140,000 clones, approximately 90% seen once. The CDR3 length is 17 residues. Germline V gene lookup returns CDR1 KGHDR and CDR2 SFDVKD. V dropped 3 bases and J dropped 2 bases, with 18 bases sitting between them. These data belong to a study of T cell responses to AZD1222 COVID-19 vaccine. General observations from the study: Unmutated variant regions are reportedly the target of nearly half of TCRs that are spike-specific. The donor group comprised mostly white British people and more females; the analysis possibly underestimated clonal diversity. Baseline serostatus was positive in only six AZD1222 recipients.

The TCR originated in an adult in good health. The sequences come from peripheral blood, collected on day 0 of AZD1222 vaccination. The rearrangement uses TRBV24-1 and TRBJ2-5; D might be TRBD1 (5 bases). CDR3 bases: TGTGCCACCAGTGATCCCCTCCAGGGCGCCTTGCAAGAGACCCAGTACTTC. Translation gives CATSDPLQGALQETQYF.